The 26 T cell receptor beta chains below were found in one sample sequenced in a study of shared clonotypes between healthy human individuals. Sequencing was performed with immunoSEQ multiplex PCR; in TCRdb, only in-frame clones are kept and a portion is missing. In the table there are about a million clones, 60% to 80% of which are singletons. Sequencing was carried out using memory CD4+ T cells from PBMCs. Subset here: CD45RA-negative fraction. The receptors shown here come from a man aged 18 to 30 in good health. Some clones in this sample may be carry-over from other donors' samples.

This chain links TRBV4-3 with TRBJ2-1; TRBD2 aligns across 11 bases. Germline trimming cut 4 bases from V and 8 bases from J; bases unmatched to any gene: 4. Germline lookup yields CDR1 LGHNA and CDR2 YSLEER. The CDR3 runs 14 residues. The CDR3 bases are TGCGCCAGCAGCCCGACTAGCGGGACTTATGAGCAGTTCTTC. It is translated as CASSPTSGTYEQFF.

The chain carries TRBV4-2 and TRBJ2-5; D is perhaps TRBD1 (6 bases). Germline lookup yields CDR1 LGHNA and CDR2 YNFKEQ. The CDR3 runs to 15 residues. The V and J ends lost 1 base and 1 base respectively, with 10 bases between them. CDR3: CASSQAGGGQETQYF. The CDR3 DNA is TGTGCCAGCAGCCAAGCTGGGGGCGGCCAAGAGACCCAGTACTTC.

This sequence joins TRBV18 and TRBJ2-7; 10 nucleotides match TRBD2. The J segment lost 4 bases and the V segment lost 3 bases, leaving 3 bases of the junction unmatched. This CDR3 comprises 14 residues. Germline CDR1 is KGHSH and CDR2 is LQKENI. The chain's CDR3 is CASSPSGRWYEQYF. CDR3 DNA: TGTGCCAGCTCACCTAGCGGGAGGTGGTACGAGCAGTACTTC.

The rearrangement joins TRBV7-9 to TRBJ2-3; tentative D call: TRBD1 (5 bases). Trimming cost V 5 bases and J 0 bases, with 12 bases left between them. Germline V gene sequence: CDR1 SEHNR, CDR2 FQNEAQ (reference sequence). The CDR3 is made up of 15 amino acids. CDR3 nucleotide sequence: TGTGCCAGCAGCCCTGTGCAGGGTAGCACAGATACGCAGTATTTT. Translation: CASSPVQGSTDTQYF.

The gene calls are TRBV18 and TRBJ2-1, with D perhaps matching TRBD1 (5 bases). The CDR3 has 15 amino acids. Germline CDR1 is KGHSH and CDR2 is LQKENI. V lost 2 bases to trimming and J lost 7 bases, with 15 bases between them. For the CDR3, the DNA is TGTGCCAGCTCACCATATCTTGAGACAGCGAATGAGCAGTTCTTC. Its translation is CASSPYLETANEQFF.

As regards this clone: It differs at one base from a far larger clone, so likely a read error. Other nucleotide sequences from this sample produce the same CDR3. The genes are TRBV5-1 and TRBJ2-7; D is unresolved. Trimming took off 3 bases at V and 3 bases at J, with 4 bases between the two ends. Germline CDR1 and CDR2: SGHRS and YFSETQ. The CDR3 is made up of 11 amino acids. This CDR3 is CASSSNYEQYF. In DNA, the CDR3 is TGCGCCAGCAGCTCAAACTACGAGCAGTACTTC. Together with reference TRBV5-1 and TRBJ2-7, the CDR3 gives the full variable domain: KAGVTQTPRYLIKTRGQQVTLSCSPISGHRSVSWYQQTPGQGLQFLFEYFSETQRNKGNFPGRFSGRQFSNSRSEMNVSTLELGDSALYLCASSSNYEQYFGPGTRLTVT.

In its sample, this clone was seen once. Other DNA sequences in this sample translate to the same CDR3. The chain links TRBV28 to TRBJ1-4; D uncertain. CDR3 size: 12 residues. Germline V gene data show CDR1 as MDHEN and CDR2 as SYDVKM. The germline V and J ends were trimmed by 1 base and 5 bases, with 2 bases remaining between them. The CDR3: CASSLLNEKLFF. DNA for the CDR3: TGTGCCAGCAGTTTATTAAATGAAAAACTGTTTTTT.

This sequence joins TRBV28 and TRBJ2-3; D might be TRBD1 (5 bases). This CDR3 has 13 amino acids. Germline-derived CDR1 and CDR2 are MDHEN and SYDVKM. Trimming stripped 6 bases from V and 1 base from J, with 8 bases between. The CDR3 here is CASSPTGTDTQYF. DNA for the CDR3: TGTGCCAGCAGCCCGACAGGCACAGATACGCAGTATTTT.

This clone was observed a few times. The gene calls are TRBV7-3 and TRBJ2-1; no definite D call. In germline, CDR1 is SGHTA, CDR2 FQGTGA. This CDR3 comprises 12 residues. The ends were cut back, 4 bases at V and 5 bases at J, with 6 bases in the middle. In DNA, the CDR3 is TGTGCCAGCAGCTCCGCCCACAATGAGCAGTTCTTC. This translates into CASSSAHNEQFF.

The chain has TRBV5-1 and TRBJ1-4; D is uncertain. Germline V CDR1 and CDR2: SGHRS, YFSETQ. Trimming cost V 4 bases and J 3 bases, with 10 bases left between them. This CDR3 contains 14 residues. CDR3 in DNA: TGCGCCAGCAGCCCGGGCGGGGCTAATGAAAAACTGTTTTTT. This encodes CASSPGGANEKLFF.

The V gene is TRBV27, the J gene TRBJ2-1; D perhaps matches TRBD2 (6 bases). CDR3 length: 12 residues. V was shortened by 1 base and J by 9 bases, with 7 bases between the two germline ends. The germline gives CDR1 MNHEY, CDR2 SMNVEV (reference sequence). The CDR3 DNA follows: TGTGCCAGCAGTTTATGGGGGGTTGAGCAGTTCTTC. Translating gives CASSLWGVEQFF.

V is TRBV6-1 and J is TRBJ1-2, with TRBD1 identical over 7 bases. Looked up from germline, CDR1 is MNHNS and CDR2 is SASEGT. V dropped 7 bases and J dropped 4; count of bases not matched to a gene: 6. The CDR3 spans 13 residues. CDR3 residues: CASTPGQAYGYTF. DNA for the CDR3: TGTGCCAGCACCCCCGGACAGGCCTATGGCTACACCTTC.

The chain recombines TRBV5-5 with TRBJ1-5, with D uncertain. The germline gives CDR1 SGHKS, CDR2 YYEKEE (reference sequence). The CDR3 consists of 15 residues. V was trimmed by 1 base and J by 1 base, leaving 9 bases between them. DNA for the CDR3: TGTGCCAGCAGCTTGTGGCAGGCCAGCAATCAGCCCCAGCATTTT. Protein product: CASSLWQASNQPQHF.

Comments on this clone: The same CDR3 also results from other DNA sequences found in this sample. The rearrangement links TRBV5-1 to TRBJ1-3; maybe TRBD1 (6 bases). Germline V lookup: CDR1 SGHRS, CDR2 YFSETQ. V shed 5 bases and J shed 0 bases, with 12 bases lying between them. This CDR3 region has 15 residues. The CDR3 DNA follows: TGCGCCAGCAGTCAACAGGGCCTCTCTGGAAACACCATATATTTT. Translating it yields CASSQQGLSGNTIYF. Full variable domain (missing parts from reference TRBV5-1 and TRBJ1-3): KAGVTQTPRYLIKTRGQQVTLSCSPISGHRSVSWYQQTPGQGLQFLFEYFSETQRNKGNFPGRFSGRQFSNSRSEMNVSTLELGDSALYLCASSQQGLSGNTIYFGEGSWLTVV.

The gene calls are TRBV5-1 and TRBJ2-1; possibly TRBD1 for D (6 bases). V was trimmed by 3 bases and J by 6 bases, leaving 13 bases between them. The CDR3 has 14 residues. Per the germline V gene, CDR1 is SGHRS and CDR2 is YFSETQ. CDR3 nucleotide sequence: TGCGCCAGCAGCTCGGGACAACACACCAATGAGCAGTTCTTC. Its protein product is CASSSGQHTNEQFF.

Turning to this clone: At one boundary the junction diverges from the germline segment, which might be a read error. V gene TRBV4-2 combines with J gene TRBJ2-2; D is uncertain. CDR1 is LGHNA and CDR2 is YNFKEQ in the germline V gene. The CDR3 has 15 amino acids. CDR3 in DNA: TGTGCCAGCAGCCAAGGTTGGGCGAACTCCGGGGAGCTGTTTTTT. It translates to CASSQGWANSGELFF.

V and J are TRBV10-1 and TRBJ1-1, with D uncertain. The CDR3 runs to 16 residues. Germline CDR1 WNHNN, CDR2 SYGVQD (reference sequence). Trimming left V 7 bases short and J 2 bases short, with 20 bases between. CDR3 residues: CASIRCGRRLNTEAFF. The CDR3 nucleotides are TGCGCCAGCATCAGATGCGGCAGGCGATTAAACACTGAAGCTTTCTTT.

This clone was observed a few times. V gene TRBV11-2 combines with J gene TRBJ2-2; tentative D call: TRBD1 (6 bases). Per germline, CDR1 SGHAT and CDR2 FQNNGV. The CDR3 totals 16 residues. Trimming took off 8 bases at V and 0 bases at J, with 16 bases between the two ends. The CDR3 loop is CASGPFRTANTGELFF. The CDR3 DNA follows: TGTGCCAGCGGTCCCTTTAGGACAGCGAACACCGGGGAGCTGTTTTTT.

The V call is TRBV5-1, the J call TRBJ2-7; D gene ambiguous. The CDR3 is 16 residues long. V lost 0 bases and J lost 3, with 16 bases in between. Germline CDR1 is SGHRS and CDR2 is YFSETQ. Here the CDR3 reads CASSLGSTSSNYEQYF. CDR3 coding DNA: TGCGCCAGCAGCTTGGGGTCCACGTCATCGAACTACGAGCAGTACTTC.

This clone was seen repeatedly, ten times or more. The V and J genes are TRBV28 and TRBJ1-1; no clear D. The CDR3 spans 17 residues. Germline CDR1 and CDR2: MDHEN and SYDVKM. The V end was cut by 3 bases, the J end by 2 bases, with 19 bases between. The CDR3 spells CASSFSHITNFNTEAFF. The CDR3 coding sequence is TGTGCCAGCAGTTTCTCACACATAACCAACTTCAACACTGAAGCTTTCTTT.

V and J are TRBV27 and TRBJ1-1; unclear D gene. The CDR3 has 14 amino acids. The germline CDR1 and CDR2 sequences are MNHEY and SMNVEV (reference sequence). With 0 bases removed from V and 0 bases from J, the gap between germline ends came to 5 bases. CDR3 amino acids: CASSLSDMNTEAFF. The CDR3 DNA is TGTGCCAGCAGTTTATCTGATATGAACACTGAAGCTTTCTTT.

On this clone itself: Distinct nucleotide sequences in the sample also encode this CDR3. This chain links TRBV28 with TRBJ1-2; D is perhaps TRBD1 (5 bases). This CDR3 comprises 12 residues. The germline V and J ends were trimmed by 1 base and 8 bases, with 8 bases remaining between them. The germline V gene encodes CDR1 MDHEN and CDR2 SYDVKM. CDR3: CASSLYRDGYTF. The CDR3 nucleotides are TGTGCCAGCAGTTTATATCGGGACGGCTACACCTTC.

This clone was observed a handful of times. The sample has other DNA sequences that encode this CDR3 too. This chain's CDR3 is CASSFARGGANVLTF. CDR3 bases: TGTGCCAGCAGTTTCGCCAGAGGGGGGGCCAACGTCCTGACTTTC. The rearrangement joins TRBV28 to TRBJ2-6; D perhaps matches TRBD2 (5 bases). From germline, CDR1 is MDHEN and CDR2 SYDVKM. Trimming cost V 3 bases and J 4 bases, with 10 bases left between them. The CDR3 spans 15 residues.

The rearrangement links TRBV14 to TRBJ2-7, with D possibly being TRBD1 or TRBD2 (5 bases each). The V end was cut by 2 bases, the J end by 2 bases, with 19 bases between. Germline V gives CDR1 SGHDN, CDR2 FVKESK. CDR3 length: 17 residues. This chain's CDR3 is CASSQRKLTGRAYEQYF. CDR3 nucleotides: TGTGCCAGCAGCCAAAGAAAACTGACGGGACGCGCCTACGAGCAGTACTTC.

This clone was picked up a small number of times. The V gene is TRBV7-9, the J gene TRBJ2-3; D might be TRBD2 (6 bases). V lost 5 bases and J 8 bases, leaving 20 bases between the germline ends. Looked up from germline, CDR1 is SEHNR and CDR2 is FQNEAQ (reference sequence). This CDR3 region has 15 residues. The CDR3 DNA sequence: TGTGCCAGCAGCCCACGGGACGGGAGCAGGTCTACGCAGTATTTT. Translated, it gives CASSPRDGSRSTQYF.

V gene TRBV14 combines with J gene TRBJ2-1; 11 nucleotides align to TRBD2. Germline trimming cut 4 bases from V and 1 base from J; bases unmatched to any gene: 6. The CDR3 loop spans 17 amino acids. In germline, CDR1 is SGHDN, CDR2 FVKESK. CDR3 sequence (DNA): TGTGCCAGCAGCCCGTCCCGACTAGCGGGATCCTACAATGAGCAGTTCTTC. Translation: CASSPSRLAGSYNEQFF.